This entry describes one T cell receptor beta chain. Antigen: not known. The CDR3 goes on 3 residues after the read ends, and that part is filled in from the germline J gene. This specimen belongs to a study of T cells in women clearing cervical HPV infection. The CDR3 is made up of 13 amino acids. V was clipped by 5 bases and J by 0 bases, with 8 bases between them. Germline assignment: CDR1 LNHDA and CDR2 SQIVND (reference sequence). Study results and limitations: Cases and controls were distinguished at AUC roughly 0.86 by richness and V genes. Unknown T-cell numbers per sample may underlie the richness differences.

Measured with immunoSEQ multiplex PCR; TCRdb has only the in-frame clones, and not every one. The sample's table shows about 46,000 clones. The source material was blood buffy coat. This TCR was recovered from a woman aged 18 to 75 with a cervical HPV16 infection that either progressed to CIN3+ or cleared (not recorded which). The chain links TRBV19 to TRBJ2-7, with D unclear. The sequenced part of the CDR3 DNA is TGTGCCAGTAGTCCACAAATCTCCTACGAG. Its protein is CASSPQISYE. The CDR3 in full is CASSPQISYEQYF.